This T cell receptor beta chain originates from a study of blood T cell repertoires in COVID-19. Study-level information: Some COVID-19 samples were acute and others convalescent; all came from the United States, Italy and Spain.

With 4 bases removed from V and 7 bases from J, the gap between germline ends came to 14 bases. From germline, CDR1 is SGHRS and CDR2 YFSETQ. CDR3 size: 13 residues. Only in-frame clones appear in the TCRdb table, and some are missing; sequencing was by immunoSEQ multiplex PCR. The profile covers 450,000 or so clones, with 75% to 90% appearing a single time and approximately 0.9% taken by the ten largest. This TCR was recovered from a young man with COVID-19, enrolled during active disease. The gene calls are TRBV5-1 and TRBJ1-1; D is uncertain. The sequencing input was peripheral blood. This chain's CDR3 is CASSPTDWREAFF. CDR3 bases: TGCGCCAGCAGCCCTACGGACTGGCGTGAAGCTTTCTTT.